A selection of T cell receptor beta chains follows, all from one sample in a study of OX40 agonist ivuxolimab in advanced cancers. The protocol was immunoSEQ multiplex PCR, while the TCRdb copy is restricted to in-frame clones and leaves out a portion. The sample includes about 58,000 clones, 81% of them seen just once. Sequencing was performed on CD4+ or CD8+ T cells sorted from blood, taken in a trial of the OX40 agonist ivuxolimab. The receptors here all came from an adult with an advanced solid tumor such as melanoma, head and neck, liver or kidney cancer. CDR3s include the opening cysteine and the closing phenylalanine or tryptophan. A D gene is named only where the DNA matches it firmly. The listing skips clone size in some rows; elsewhere it reads once, few, many or a size class.

j_call: TRBJ2-7
d_call: TRBD1
v_call: TRBV27
clone_size: few
cdr3_aa: CASRNTGTGISYEQYF
cdr3_nt: TGTGCCAGCAGAAACACCGGGACAGGGATTTCCTACGAGCAGTACTTC

j_call: TRBJ1-2
d_call: TRBD1
v_call: TRBV6-6
clone_size: few
cdr3_aa: CASRAGQAYGYTF
cdr3_nt: TGTGCCAGCAGAGCCGGACAGGCATATGGCTACACCTTC

j_call: TRBJ2-7
d_call: TRBD1
v_call: TRBV4-2
clone_size: .
cdr3_aa: CASSQGDSSYEQYF
cdr3_nt: TGTGCCAGCAGCCAGGGGGACAGCTCCTACGAGCAGTACTTC

j_call: TRBJ2-5
d_call: .
v_call: TRBV20-1
clone_size: .
cdr3_aa: CSVQDLETQYF
cdr3_nt: TGCAGTGTTCAGGACCTGGAGACCCAGTACTTC

j_call: TRBJ1-4
d_call: .
v_call: TRBV18
clone_size: few
cdr3_aa: CASSRGAGEKLFF
cdr3_nt: TGTGCCAGCTCACGGGGGGCAGGAGAAAAACTGTTTTTT

j_call: TRBJ2-5
d_call: TRBD1
v_call: TRBV2
clone_size: .
cdr3_aa: CASSDPLGQENQETQYF
cdr3_nt: TGTGCCAGCAGTGACCCTCTTGGACAGGAAAACCAAGAGACCCAGTACTTC

j_call: TRBJ1-1
d_call: TRBD1
v_call: TRBV5-4
clone_size: .
cdr3_aa: CASSLNRGGNTEAFF
cdr3_nt: TGTGCCAGCAGCCTGAACAGGGGTGGGAACACTGAAGCTTTCTTT

j_call: TRBJ2-3
d_call: .
v_call: TRBV20-1
clone_size: .
cdr3_aa: CSASLADTQYF
cdr3_nt: TGCAGTGCTTCACTTGCGGATACGCAGTATTTT

j_call: TRBJ1-1
d_call: .
v_call: TRBV7-3
clone_size: once
cdr3_aa: CASSLLGANTEAFF
cdr3_nt: TGTGCCAGCAGCTTACTGGGGGCAAACACTGAAGCTTTCTTT

j_call: TRBJ1-2
d_call: .
v_call: TRBV7-9
clone_size: .
cdr3_aa: CASSVEGGGYTF
cdr3_nt: TGTGCCAGCAGCGTCGAAGGGGGGGGCTACACCTTC

j_call: TRBJ1-3
d_call: .
v_call: TRBV5-4
clone_size: .
cdr3_aa: CASSLGGAGNTIYF
cdr3_nt: TGTGCCAGCAGCTTGGGGGGAGCTGGAAACACCATATATTTT

j_call: TRBJ2-6
d_call: .
v_call: TRBV7-7
clone_size: .
cdr3_aa: CASSVPQSRANVLTF
cdr3_nt: TGTGCCAGCAGCGTCCCACAAAGTCGGGCCAACGTCCTGACTTTC

j_call: TRBJ2-5
d_call: .
v_call: TRBV11-3
clone_size: .
cdr3_aa: CASSLDPLQETQYF
cdr3_nt: TGTGCCAGCAGCTTAGATCCGCTGCAAGAGACCCAGTACTTC

j_call: TRBJ1-1
d_call: TRBD1
v_call: TRBV14
clone_size: .
cdr3_aa: CASSTRTGRNTEAFF
cdr3_nt: TGTGCCAGCAGCACCCGGACAGGGCGGAACACTGAAGCTTTCTTT

j_call: TRBJ1-2
d_call: TRBD1
v_call: TRBV15
clone_size: once
cdr3_aa: CATSRPRDRGYGYTF
cdr3_nt: TGTGCCACCAGCAGGCCCCGGGACAGGGGCTATGGCTACACCTTC

j_call: TRBJ2-3
d_call: TRBD1
v_call: TRBV5-4
clone_size: .
cdr3_aa: CASSLQGEDTQYF
cdr3_nt: TGTGCCAGCAGCTTACAGGGGGAAGATACGCAGTATTTT